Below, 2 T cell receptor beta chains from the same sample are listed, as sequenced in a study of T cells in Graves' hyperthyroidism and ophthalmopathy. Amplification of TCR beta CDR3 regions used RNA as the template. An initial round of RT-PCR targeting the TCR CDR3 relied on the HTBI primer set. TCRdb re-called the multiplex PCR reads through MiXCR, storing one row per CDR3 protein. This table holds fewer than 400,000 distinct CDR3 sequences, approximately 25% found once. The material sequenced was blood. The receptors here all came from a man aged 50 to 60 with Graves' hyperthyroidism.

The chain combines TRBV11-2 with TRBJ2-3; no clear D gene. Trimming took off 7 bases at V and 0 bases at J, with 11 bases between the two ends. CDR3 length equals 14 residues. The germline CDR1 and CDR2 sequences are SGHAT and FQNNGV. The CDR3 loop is CASNSLKSTDTQYF. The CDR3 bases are TGTGCCAGCAACTCACTCAAAAGCACAGATACGCAGTATTTT.

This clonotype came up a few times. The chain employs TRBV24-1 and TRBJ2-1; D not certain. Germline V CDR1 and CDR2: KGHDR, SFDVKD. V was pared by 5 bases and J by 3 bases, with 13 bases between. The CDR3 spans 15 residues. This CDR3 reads CATSVSGVDYNEQFF. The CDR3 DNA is TGTGCCACCAGTGTTTCGGGTGTGGACTACAATGAGCAGTTCTTC.